This T cell receptor (beta chain) was recorded in a study of blood T cell repertoires in COVID-19. Across the study: PBMCs, B-cell-depleted T cells, or T cells provided the cDNA or gDNA that made up the material.

After removal of 6 bases from V and 7 bases from J, the junction contained 9 bases not matched to a gene. The V gene's germline CDR1 is SGDLS and CDR2 YYNGEE. The CDR3 sequence is 15 residues long. Libraries were prepared by immunoSEQ multiplex PCR; TCRdb keeps only in-frame clonotypes and omits some of them. The table shows 250,000 to 350,000 clones, with around 90% occurring only once. The chain couples TRBV9 to TRBJ2-2; 10 nucleotides align to TRBD1. The clonotype originates from a woman between 50 and 59 years old with COVID-19, enrolled during active disease. Sequenced material: peripheral blood. As DNA, the CDR3 is TGTGCCAGCAACGGACAGGGGGTAACTGACGGGGAGCTGTTTTTT. Protein product: CASNGQGVTDGELFF.